One sample yielded the 2 T cell receptor beta chains listed below, sequenced in a study of response to subunit inactivated influenza vaccine. From the RT-PCR reads, TCRdb called clonotypes with MiXCR, one entry per CDR3 protein. The sample lists about 800,000 distinct CDR3 sequences, roughly 20% occurring once. Sequencing was performed on PBMCs from blood, taken approximately 5 days after vaccination. These receptors originate from a man between 45 and 60 years old who received an inactivated influenza vaccine.

V is TRBV9 and J is TRBJ2-5; tentatively, D is TRBD2 (7 bases). CDR1 is SGDLS and CDR2 is YYNGEE in the germline V gene. V dropped 0 bases and J dropped 5 bases, with 17 bases sitting between them. This CDR3 contains 16 residues. Here the CDR3 reads CASSVVGGGTRETQYF. CDR3 nucleotides: TGTGCCAGCAGCGTAGTAGGGGGGGGAACTAGGGAGACCCAGTACTTC.

This clonotype was seen at least ten times. This chain joins TRBV20-1 and TRBJ2-2; tentatively, D is TRBD1 or TRBD2 (5 bases each). Per germline, CDR1 DFQATT and CDR2 SNEGSKA (reference sequence). Trimming cost V 3 bases and J 4 bases, with 9 bases left between them. The length of the CDR3 is 13 residues. CDR3 protein: CSASSGATGELFF. The DNA of the CDR3 is TGCAGTGCTAGTTCCGGGGCCACCGGGGAGCTGTTTTTT.